This T cell receptor beta chain was found in a study of T-cell memory formation after mild COVID-19. Each CDR3 protein is one row after TCRdb ran MiXCR on the 5' RACE reads. The sample consists of roughly 580,000 distinct CDR3 sequences, roughly 18% of them appearing once. The sample holds a few counts of this clonotype. From germline, CDR1 is LGHDT and CDR2 YNNKEL (reference sequence). The CDR3 has 15 amino acids. V trimming: 1 base; J trimming: 3 bases; junction bases outside the gene matches: 3. Sequenced material: PBMCs or a T cell subset sorted from them (not recorded which). The origin of this receptor is an adult woman who had mild COVID-19 (a few samples of this study predate the infection). Cell type and time point are not known. The chain is built from TRBV3-1 and TRBJ2-7; 10 nucleotides agree with TRBD2. The CDR3 spells CASSQGSGGVYEQYF. CDR3 DNA sequence: TGTGCCAGCAGCCAAGGGAGCGGGGGGGTCTACGAGCAGTACTTC.